The text below deals with one T cell receptor (beta chain). No antigen is known for it. The data were obtained in a study of cytomegalovirus exposure and HLA in healthy donors. Broader study findings: In an earlier analysis, in some 600 donors, most V segments appeared productive either ~90% or ~30% of the time. Later analysis showed most CMV-associated TCR beta chains appearing HLA-restricted.

The PCR was carried out with 60 Vbeta primers and 13 Jbeta primers. Measured with immunoSEQ multiplex PCR; TCRdb has only the in-frame clones, and not every one. The table has about 170,000 clones, about 81% seen once. The TCR sequence derives from a girl aged 2-10 years in good health and CMV-seropositive. The sequenced material came from PBMCs.

CDR3 sequence: CATIGLAGGETQYF. The CDR3 nucleotides read TGTGCCACCATAGGTCTAGCGGGAGGAGAGACCCAGTACTTC. This sequence joins TRBV15 and TRBJ2-5; 11 bases align to TRBD2. The CDR3 consists of 14 residues. The V gene's germline CDR1 is LNHNV and CDR2 YYDKDF (reference sequence). Unmatched junction bases numbered 5, after V lost 7 bases and J lost 4 bases.